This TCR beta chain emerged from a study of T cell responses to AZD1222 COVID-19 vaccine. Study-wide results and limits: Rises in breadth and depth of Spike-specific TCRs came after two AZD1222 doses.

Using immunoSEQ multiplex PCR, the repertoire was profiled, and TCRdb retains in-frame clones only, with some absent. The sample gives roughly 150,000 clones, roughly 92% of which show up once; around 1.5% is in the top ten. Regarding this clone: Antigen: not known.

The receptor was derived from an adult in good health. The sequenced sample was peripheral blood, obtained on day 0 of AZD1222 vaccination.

CDR3 coding DNA: TGTGCCAGTAGTATTGTCGGCGCAGATACGCAGTATTTT. Protein: CASSIVGADTQYF. V gene TRBV19 combines with J gene TRBJ2-3; D gene unclear. Germline CDR1 and CDR2: LNHDA and SQIVND (reference sequence). This CDR3 comprises 13 residues. The V and J ends lost 3 bases and 4 bases respectively, with 8 bases between them.